The 11 T cell receptor beta chains reported below all come from one sample, sequenced in a study of Ad26.COV2.S vaccination and SARS-CoV-2 variants. This sample's treatment: some 19 received Ad26.COV2.S at low or high dose, single or two shots; about five received placebo; per-sample allocation not given. Repertoires come from day 63 after the first vaccine or placebo injection. The repertoire was sequenced with immunoSEQ multiplex PCR; TCRdb's copy has only in-frame clones and lacks some. The repertoire holds roughly 300,000 clones, approximately 90% seen once, with about 5% in the top ten. The source material was peripheral blood, sampled in a trial of Ad26.COV2.S vaccine versus placebo. Receptors originate from a person aged 18-65 years who received the Ad26.COV2.S COVID-19 vaccine or a placebo.

The rearrangement joins TRBV7-3 to TRBJ1-4, with D unresolved. Germline CDR1 is SGHTA and CDR2 is FQGTGA. The V end lost 5 bases, the J end lost 5 bases, and 15 bases lay between the germline ends. The CDR3 has 15 residues. The CDR3 sequence: CASSPQAGENEKLFF. For the CDR3, the DNA is TGTGCCAGCAGCCCGCAAGCCGGGGAGAATGAAAAACTGTTTTTT.

The chain couples TRBV6-5 to TRBJ2-2, with D maybe TRBD1 (5 bases). With 10 bases removed from V and 3 bases from J, the gap between germline ends came to 12 bases. The CDR3 extends over 13 amino acids. Germline V gene sequence: CDR1 MNHEY, CDR2 SVGAGI. The CDR3 bases are TGTGCCACCAAGGGGTTCGACACCGGGGAGCTGTTTTTT. Its protein product is CATKGFDTGELFF.

The rearrangement joins TRBV28 to TRBJ2-3; D gene ambiguous. The CDR3 has 12 residues. Trimming took 3 bases from V and 6 from J, leaving 7 bases between them. Germline CDR1 MDHEN, CDR2 SYDVKM. CDR3 in amino acids: CASSFSVDTQYF. For the CDR3, the DNA is TGTGCCAGCAGTTTTAGTGTGGATACGCAGTATTTT.

The sample holds a few counts of this clone. The chain employs TRBV4-1 and TRBJ1-4; weak D call: TRBD1 (5 bases). The V gene's germline CDR1 is MGHRA and CDR2 YSYEKL. Trimming left V 0 bases short and J 14 bases short, with 13 bases between. The CDR3 totals 13 residues. The DNA of the CDR3 is TGCGCCAGCAGCCAAGAACGGGACGCGGCCCTGTTTTTT. Translating gives CASSQERDAALFF.

The CDR3 loop reads CASSLDGRGRDGYTF. The CDR3, as DNA: TGTGCCAGCAGCTTGGATGGCAGGGGGAGGGATGGCTACACCTTC. The chain recombines TRBV5-6 with TRBJ1-2; 7 bases align to TRBD1. CDR1 and CDR2 (germline): SGHDT, YYEEEE. The CDR3 totals 15 residues. After removal of 0 bases from V and 6 bases from J, the junction contained 8 bases not matched to a gene.

The chain recombines TRBV4-3 with TRBJ1-1; D is possibly TRBD1 (6 bases). Trimming shortened V by 3 bases and J by 0 bases, and 23 bases separated the two germline ends. CDR3 length equals 19 residues. CDR1 is LGHNA, CDR2 YSLEER, per germline. CDR3 DNA: TGCGCCAGCAGCCATGAATGGTACAGGGAAGGGGAAATGAACACTGAAGCTTTCTTT. Translating gives CASSHEWYREGEMNTEAFF.

This clone was seen more than once but under ten times. The V call is TRBV15, the J call TRBJ1-4, with 7 bases aligning to TRBD1. Germline lookup yields CDR1 LNHNV and CDR2 YYDKDF (reference sequence). This CDR3 is 19 amino acids long. V trimming: 0 bases; J trimming: 6 bases; junction bases outside the gene matches: 16. As DNA, the CDR3 is TGTGCCACCAGCAGAGATAAAGGGGGCAGTAAGGTATACGATGAAAAACTGTTTTTT. It translates to CATSRDKGGSKVYDEKLFF.

A single count supports this clone. This chain connects TRBV7-3 to TRBJ2-3; D tentatively reads TRBD1 or TRBD2 (6 bases each). The germline V gene has CDR1 SGHTA and CDR2 FQGTGA. The CDR3 is 16 residues long. V dropped 5 bases and J dropped 2 bases, with 17 bases sitting between them. CDR3 sequence: CASSLPRRGHTDTQYF. DNA for the CDR3: TGTGCCAGCAGCCTCCCTCGGCGGGGACACACAGATACGCAGTATTTT.

The CDR3 DNA follows: TGTGCCAGTAGGCCAACGGGACACGTCTACGGCTACACCTTC. The encoded protein is CASRPTGHVYGYTF. The gene calls are TRBV19 and TRBJ1-2, with a tentative D call TRBD1 (6 bases). The CDR3 totals 14 residues. Trimming pared 6 bases from V and 8 bases from J, leaving 19 bases between. Germline loops: CDR1 LNHDA, CDR2 SQIVND (reference sequence).

The chain joins TRBV10-3 to TRBJ1-6; D possibly corresponds to TRBD1 (6 bases). The CDR3 extends over 15 amino acids. V was cut by 2 bases and J by 10 bases, with 15 bases left in between. The V gene's germline CDR1 is ENHRY and CDR2 SYGVKD. This CDR3 reads CAISEGVRGGSPLHF. The CDR3 DNA follows: TGTGCCATCAGTGAGGGGGTCAGGGGTGGATCACCCCTCCACTTT.

The chain combines TRBV27 with TRBJ1-2; maybe TRBD1 (5 bases). From germline, CDR1 is MNHEY and CDR2 SMNVEV (reference sequence). The CDR3 length is 13 residues. Trimming took 7 bases from V and 7 from J, leaving 16 bases between them. The CDR3: CASKGQGLAGYTF. The CDR3 DNA sequence: TGTGCCAGCAAAGGGCAGGGTTTGGCTGGCTACACCTTC.